Reported below is one TCR beta chain. What it recognizes is unknown. The PCR had 60 Vbeta and 13 Jbeta primers. Using immunoSEQ multiplex PCR, the repertoire was profiled, and TCRdb retains in-frame clones only, with some absent. The top ten hold 5% to 8.5% of the sample, which has over 65,000 clones, approximately 80% seen once. The data are from a study of cytomegalovirus exposure and HLA in healthy donors. Study-wide findings and caveats: A later analysis revealed that TCR association rates differed between HLA loci, peaking at DRB1 and bottoming out at HLA-C. There were several of the most significant clusters that appeared linked to common viral pathogens in a later analysis.

The sequence was collected from a human donor in good health. The sample taken for sequencing was PBMCs.

The CDR3 protein is CASSLSRDRSHEQYF. DNA for the CDR3: TGTGCCAGCAGCTTATCGCGGGACAGGAGCCACGAGCAGTACTTC. The chain combines TRBV7-8 with TRBJ2-7; TRBD1 matches 8 bases. CDR1 is SGHVS, CDR2 FQNEAQ, per germline. With 2 bases clipped from V and 5 bases from J, the junction kept 8 bases outside the gene matches. The CDR3 runs 15 residues.